Here is one T cell receptor beta chain with its context. Its specificity is not known. Trimming removed 0 bases from V and 2 bases from J, with 8 bases in between. Looked up from germline, CDR1 is LNHNV and CDR2 is YYDKDF (reference sequence). There are 15 residues in the CDR3. Autoimmune disease history or systemic immunosuppression barred patients. Sequencing was performed with immunoSEQ multiplex PCR; in TCRdb, only in-frame clones are kept and a portion is missing. The table has approximately 67,000 clones, just over 90% seen once; the top ten hold over 4.5%. These data belong to a study of OX40 agonist ivuxolimab in advanced cancers. The wider study: Partial responses, seen in three patients, involved one hepatocellular carcinoma and two cutaneous melanomas. Study-level findings and limits: Clonal expansion by week 6 occurred in CD4+ and CD8+ blood T cells (at 0.1 to 3.0 mg/kg).

The clonotype was recovered from an adult with an advanced solid tumor such as melanoma, head and neck, liver or kidney cancer. The material sequenced was CD4+ or CD8+ T cells sorted from blood, taken in a trial of the OX40 agonist ivuxolimab. This chain joins TRBV15 and TRBJ1-3; no clear D. The CDR3 region is CATSRDRWAGNTIYF. The CDR3 DNA sequence: TGTGCCACCAGCAGAGATCGATGGGCTGGAAACACCATATATTTT. The complete variable domain, with remaining parts taken from reference TRBV15 and TRBJ1-3, reads DAMVIQNPRYQVTQFGKPVTLSCSQTLNHNVMYWYQQKSSQAPKLLFHYYDKDFNNEADTPDNFQSRRPNTSFCFLDIRSPGLGDTAMYLCATSRDRWAGNTIYFGEGSWLTVV.